These 2 T cell receptor beta chains came from one sample sequenced in a study of shared clonotypes between healthy human individuals. The table came from immunoSEQ multiplex PCR; TCRdb's copy has only in-frame clones and leaves some out. The sample includes under 650,000 clones, 90% to 97% of them seen just once. Sequencing was done on a sample of naive CD4+ T cells sorted from blood. This sample's subset: CD45RA+ positively selected. Receptors were obtained from a woman aged 25 to 39 in good health.

V and J are TRBV30 and TRBJ2-7, with D maybe TRBD2 (5 bases). The CDR3 spans 12 residues. Germline CDR1 reads GTSNPN; CDR2 reads SVGIG (reference sequence). V lost 8 bases, J lost 3 bases, and 14 bases lay in between. The DNA for the CDR3 is TGTGCCGGAGGACTTTCCTTCTACGAGCAGTACTTC. It encodes CAGGLSFYEQYF. The complete variable domain, with remaining parts taken from reference TRBV30 and TRBJ2-7, reads SQTIHQWPATLVQPVGSPLSLECTVEGTSNPNLYWYRQAAGRGLQLLFYSVGIGQISSEVPQNLSASRPQDRQFILSSKKLLLSDSGFYLCAGGLSFYEQYFGPGTRLTVT.

CDR3 residues: CASKEGSRVFGGTSVNEQFF. CDR3 nucleotides: TGTGCCAGCAAGGAGGGGAGCAGGGTGTTCGGGGGGACTAGCGTAAATGAGCAGTTCTTC. The chain has TRBV28 and TRBJ2-1, with TRBD2 identical over 10 bases. Germline trimming cut 7 bases from V and 7 bases from J; bases unmatched to any gene: 25. CDR1 MDHEN and CDR2 SYDVKM come from the germline V gene. The CDR3 has 20 amino acids. Filled out from reference TRBV28 and TRBJ2-1, the complete variable domain reads DVKVTQSSRYLVKRTGEKVFLECVQDMDHENMFWYRQDPGLGLRLIYFSYDVKMKEKGDIPEGYSVSREKKERFSLILESASTNQTSMYLCASKEGSRVFGGTSVNEQFFGPGTRLTVL.